The clone carrying this TCR beta chain was recorded only once. The record originates from a study of technical replicates of blood from a handful of donors. TCRdb keeps only in-frame clones here, not all; method: immunoSEQ multiplex PCR. Among roughly 100,000 clones listed, roughly 96% were seen once. Trimming pared 4 bases from V and 10 bases from J, leaving 16 bases between. The CDR3 consists of 13 residues. Germline CDR1 and CDR2: MRHNA and SNTAGT. The clonotype originates from a human donor in good health. V is TRBV6-4 and J is TRBJ1-1, with D tentatively TRBD1 (6 bases). The sample taken for sequencing was T cells isolated from PBMCs. The CDR3 loop reads CASSVRAGERAFF. Here the CDR3 DNA reads TGTGCCAGCAGTGTAAGGGCAGGGGAAAGAGCTTTCTTT.